This T cell receptor (beta chain) was captured in a study of blood T cells in healthy people across ages (dated by TCRdb to 2015 to 2017). Context from the whole study: In model experiments, roughly one uniquely barcoded TCR beta cDNA molecule per two T cells was captured by template switching. To track age-related changes in TCR beta repertoire diversity, the study relied on deep sequencing normalized with unique cDNA molecular identifiers. The donors were split into four age groups: young (average roughly 15 years), middle-aged (roughly 40), aged (more than 60) and long-lived (approximately 80). Donors of different ages were randomly distributed across sequencing lanes to avoid experimental bias. For two donors (one aged 18 to 30 and one aged 80 or older), the study analyzed two additional independent replicas of 1 million unique cDNA reads from the same blood draw. General findings and caveats noted by the study authors: Because the CMV infection status of the donors was unknown, age-related changes in expanded clonotypes may potentially have been confounded. Estimates of total diversity from one million sequenced T cells were regarded as lower bounds and underestimates. Compared with the aged group, the long-lived group had more naive CD4+ T cells, fewer expanded clones and increased TCR diversity, suggesting age selection. A strong correlation was found between observed TCR beta diversity and the percentage of naive T cells measured by flow cytometry. As age increased, observed TCR beta diversity per million T cells dropped in a roughly linear way, and a significant reduction was already evident by age about 36. Since profiling was done on bulk unsorted PBMCs, naive and antigen-experienced compartments could not be conclusively compared.

Donors were 35 to 40 systemically healthy Caucasian individuals from Russia aged about 6 to 100 years. Each donor gave approximately 10 milliliters of peripheral blood, collected into EDTA-treated Vacutainer tubes. PBMCs were isolated by Ficoll-Paque density-gradient centrifugation, with at least 7 million obtained per sample. Trizol reagent was used to extract total RNA from the PBMCs, yielding at least 5.5 micrograms per sample. For every donor, an aliquot of PBMCs went through flow cytometry to measure the percentages of naive CD45RAhigh/CD27high T cells. CDR1 and CDR2 are read off the germline V gene (reference sequence) as DFQATT and SNEGSKA. The CDR3 starts with the cysteine, ends with the phenylalanine, and has 13 residues. The kept DNA is CDR3 alone, 39 bases in frame from the first base. At the junction V is shortened by 6 bases and J by 3 bases, with 13 bases in between. To prepare the library, 5' RACE was applied. The sample was run on an Illumina HiSeq 2500. A second PCR of about 7 to 12 cycles was performed with a sample-barcoded 5' primer and a J-beta primer mix. Each TCR beta cDNA molecule received a unique molecular identifier from a template-switch 5' adaptor carrying 12 random nucleotides. Each sample yielded at least 3 million CDR3-containing paired-end reads. First-strand cDNA synthesis was performed from all RNA using the Mint cDNA synthesis kit, with priming by a TRBC-specific oligonucleotide. After uracil-DNA glycosylase treatment, a first 18-cycle PCR used universal primers M1SS and BC2_uni_R on all cDNA. The published analysis was carried out like this. Each sample was normalized by randomly selecting 1 million high-quality reads, each carrying a distinct molecular identifier. Reads with shared molecular identifiers were discarded instead of being binned into consensus sequences. MiTCR, run with a Q25 quality threshold and the strictest error-elimination algorithm, handled CDR3 identification, clonotype clustering and error correction. A nonparametric unseen species model using Euler transformation provided a lower-bound estimate of total TCR beta diversity. TCRdb handled the public reads itself, with Q25 trimming in fastp and clone calling in MiXCR, and kept productive beta chains. Each entry merges the rows of one CDR3 protein and shows their most common DNA and genes. The V and J calls follow TCRdb's processing rather than the paper's. The table for this sample lists 1,500,000 or so distinct CDR3 sequences; around 59% of them were counted only once. The ten biggest clones cover 6.7% of the sample.

In regard to this clonotype: The specificity of this receptor is unknown. Base qualities are not recorded, but no much larger clone differs from it by a single base.

Sequencing was performed on blood. Recombination connected TRBV20-1 to TRBJ2-3; the D gene is tentatively TRBD1 or TRBD2, each matching 6 bases. This receptor was identified in a man between 18 and 29 years old in good health. The bases are TGCAGTGCCGGAGGGGGGTCGACAGATACGCAGTATTTT. It translates as CSAGGGSTDTQYF.